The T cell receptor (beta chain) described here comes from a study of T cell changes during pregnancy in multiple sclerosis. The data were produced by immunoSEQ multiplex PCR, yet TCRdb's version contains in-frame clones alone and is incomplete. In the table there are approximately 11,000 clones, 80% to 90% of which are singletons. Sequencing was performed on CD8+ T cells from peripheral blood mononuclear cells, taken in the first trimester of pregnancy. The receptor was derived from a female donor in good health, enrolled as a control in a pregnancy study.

For the CDR3, the DNA is TGTGCCAGCAGCTCCGACAGACAACCTTACAATGAGCAGTTCTTC. It codes for CASSSDRQPYNEQFF. The rearrangement uses TRBV7-3 and TRBJ2-1, with a weak D call TRBD1 (5 bases). V was cut by 4 bases and J by 4 bases, with 14 bases left in between. There are 15 residues in the CDR3. Germline CDR1 and CDR2: SGHTA and FQGTGA.